Listed here are 5 T cell receptor beta chains from one sample, sequenced in a study of T cell repertoires in cytomegalovirus infection (dated by TCRdb to between 2018 and 2021). The sequencer was an Illumina HiSeq 1500. TCRdb passed the public sequencing reads through fastp at Q25 and MiXCR, retaining productive beta sequences. Rows are unified per CDR3 protein, each entry keeping the most common DNA and genes. The sample table holds over 300,000 distinct CDR3 sequences, of which roughly 17% were seen once. 12% of the sample rests with the top ten. The specimen was PBMCs. The origin of the receptors is a human donor in good health (CMV status not recorded). Some clones in this sample may be carry-over from other donors' samples.

In its sample, this clonotype was seen a few times. This chain uses TRBV6-2 or TRBV6-3 with TRBJ2-1; D tentatively reads TRBD1 or TRBD2 (6 bases each). CDR3 length: 15 amino acids. Germline values: CDR1 MNHEY, CDR2 SVGEGT. Trimming shortened V by 8 bases and J by 2 bases, and 16 bases separated the two germline ends. In DNA form, the CDR3 reads TGTGCCAGCTATTTACAGGGAGGCCCCTACAATGAGCAGTTCTTC. Amino acid sequence: CASYLQGGPYNEQFF.

The chain combines TRBV20-1 with TRBJ2-5, with 14 bases lining up with TRBD2. CDR1 and CDR2 from the germline V gene are DFQATT and SNEGSKA (reference sequence). The CDR3 runs 18 residues. The J segment lost 4 bases and the V segment lost 6 bases, leaving 16 bases of the junction unmatched. CDR3 loop: CSAKTGLAGGRGRETQYF. CDR3 nucleotide sequence: TGCAGTGCCAAAACCGGACTAGCGGGGGGCCGTGGGCGAGAGACCCAGTACTTC.

This clonotype was detected only a few times. The J gene is TRBJ1-2, the V gene TRBV20-1; D gene uncertain. CDR1 and CDR2 (germline): DFQATT, SNEGSKA (reference sequence). This CDR3 has 11 residues. Trimming shortened V by 5 bases and J by 8 bases, and 12 bases separated the two germline ends. The CDR3 coding sequence is TGCAGTGCTTCGAAGGATTCGGGCTACACCTTC. The encoded protein is CSASKDSGYTF.

This clonotype was found a few times. The gene calls are TRBV19 and TRBJ1-1; D might be TRBD1 (5 bases). Between the trimmed V and J ends, which lost 7 bases and 5 bases, there was a span of 14 bases. CDR1 is LNHDA and CDR2 is SQIVND in the germline V gene (reference sequence). The CDR3 runs to 13 residues. CDR3 sequence (DNA): TGTGCCAGTACCCTGGGGGTTTGGACTGAAGCTTTCTTT. It translates to CASTLGVWTEAFF.

This clonotype was picked up a small number of times. The V and J genes are TRBV19 and TRBJ2-7; D unclear. The CDR3 totals 13 residues. Trimming pared 5 bases from V and 4 bases from J, leaving 12 bases between. In germline, CDR1 is LNHDA, CDR2 SQIVND (reference sequence). CDR3 sequence: CASSLTSEYEQYF. DNA of the CDR3: TGTGCCAGTAGTCTAACATCGGAATACGAGCAGTACTTC.